The present T cell receptor (beta chain) was sequenced within a study of shared clonotypes between healthy human individuals. Whole-study findings and limits: It was anticipated that sequencing depth would influence how many clonotypes donors shared. Genetic and exposure-history diversity was limited by the small donor number.

This CDR3 contains 13 residues. V was pared by 4 bases and J by 6 bases, with 10 bases between. Germline V gene sequence: CDR1 SGHRS, CDR2 YFSETQ. In the case of this clone: As yet, its antigen is unknown. Other DNA sequences from this sample encode an identical CDR3 as well.

Produced via immunoSEQ multiplex PCR; TCRdb's table is partial and in-frame only. The sample consists of 950,000 to 1,300,000 clones, about 77% of them appearing once. The source is a young man in good health. This sequence joins TRBV5-1 and TRBJ2-2; D may be TRBD2 (5 bases). Sample: memory CD4+ T cells sorted from blood. Subset denoted: CD45RA-negative fraction. The chain's CDR3 is CASSLEGPGELFF. CDR3 DNA sequence: TGCGCCAGCAGCCTCGAGGGTCCCGGGGAGCTGTTTTTT.